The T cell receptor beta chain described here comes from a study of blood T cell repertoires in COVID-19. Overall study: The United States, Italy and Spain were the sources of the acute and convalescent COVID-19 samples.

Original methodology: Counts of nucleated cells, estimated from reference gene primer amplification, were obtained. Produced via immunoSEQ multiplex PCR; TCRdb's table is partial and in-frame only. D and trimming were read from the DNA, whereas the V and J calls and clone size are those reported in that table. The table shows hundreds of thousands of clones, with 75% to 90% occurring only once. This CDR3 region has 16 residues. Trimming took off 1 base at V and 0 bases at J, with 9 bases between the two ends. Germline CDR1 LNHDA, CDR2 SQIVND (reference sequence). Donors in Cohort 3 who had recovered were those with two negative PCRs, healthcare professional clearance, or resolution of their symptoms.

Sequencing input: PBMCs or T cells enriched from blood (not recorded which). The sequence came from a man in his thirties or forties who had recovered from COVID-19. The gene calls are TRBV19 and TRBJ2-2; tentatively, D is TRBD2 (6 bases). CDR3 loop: CASSIGSGSNTGELFF. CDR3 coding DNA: TGTGCCAGTAGTATAGGGAGCGGGTCGAACACCGGGGAGCTGTTTTTT.